This T cell receptor beta chain was captured in a study of T cells in localized non-small cell lung cancer. Study findings and constraints: Overall survival was longer when the density of T cells in the blood was higher.

This clone was recorded once. The antigen is undetermined. Method: immunoSEQ multiplex PCR; TCRdb's copy keeps in-frame clones and lacks some. The data contain tens of thousands of clones, 70% to 90% of them singletons. This sequence originates from a woman aged 40-69 years with stage I lung adenocarcinoma. The sample was peripheral blood, taken before any cancer treatment.

In DNA, the CDR3 is TGTGCCAGCAGTGAAGAGGTGGGCTATACCTACGAGCAGTACTTC. Amino acid sequence: CASSEEVGYTYEQYF. V gene TRBV2 combines with J gene TRBJ2-7; D uncertain. V was shortened by 1 base and J by 2 bases, with 12 bases between the two germline ends. Germline V gives CDR1 SNHLY, CDR2 FYNNEI. The CDR3 is made up of 15 amino acids. Based on the CDR3 plus reference TRBV2 and TRBJ2-7, the full variable domain is EPEVTQTPSHQVTQMGQEVILRCVPISNHLYFYWYRQILGQKVEFLVSFYNNEISEKSEIFDDQFSVERPDGSNFTLKIRSTKLEDSAMYFCASSEEVGYTYEQYFGPGTRLTVT.